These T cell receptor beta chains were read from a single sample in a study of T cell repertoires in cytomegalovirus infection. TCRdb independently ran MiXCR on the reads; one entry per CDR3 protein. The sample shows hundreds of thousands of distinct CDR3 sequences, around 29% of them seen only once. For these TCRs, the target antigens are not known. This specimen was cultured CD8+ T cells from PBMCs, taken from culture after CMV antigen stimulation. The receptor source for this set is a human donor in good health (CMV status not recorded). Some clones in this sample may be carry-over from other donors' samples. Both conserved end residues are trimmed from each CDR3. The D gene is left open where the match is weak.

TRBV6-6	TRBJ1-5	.	ASRETDFNQPQH
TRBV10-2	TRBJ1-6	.	ASSESWPGNSPLH
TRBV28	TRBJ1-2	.	ASSFHALVEDIYGYT
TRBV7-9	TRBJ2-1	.	ASSSGGRNEQF
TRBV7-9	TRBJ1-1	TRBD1	ASSLVDREEEAF
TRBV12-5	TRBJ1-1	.	ASGLVVSDMNTEAF
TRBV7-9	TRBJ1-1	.	ASSILGVGPTEAF
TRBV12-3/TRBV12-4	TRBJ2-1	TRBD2	ASSSGTSTNEQF
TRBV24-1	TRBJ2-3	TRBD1	ATSESTGGITDTQY
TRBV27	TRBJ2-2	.	ASSLSPPGRANTGELF
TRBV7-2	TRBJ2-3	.	ASSPAPPTDTQY
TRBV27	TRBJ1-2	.	ASTGDFYGYT
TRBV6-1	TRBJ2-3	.	ASSTVVGDTQY
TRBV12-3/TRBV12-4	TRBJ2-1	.	ASSPTGDEQF
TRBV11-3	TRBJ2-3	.	ASSSEGGSADTQY
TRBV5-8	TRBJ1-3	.	ASSWGPRDGGNTIY
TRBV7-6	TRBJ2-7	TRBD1	ASSLGPGTAYEQY
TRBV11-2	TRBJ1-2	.	ASSLGLRGGLDGYT
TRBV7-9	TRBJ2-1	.	ASNPDVREQF
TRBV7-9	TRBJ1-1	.	ASSPERRLNTEAF
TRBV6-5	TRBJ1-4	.	ASSQTVNNEKLF
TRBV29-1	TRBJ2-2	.	SVAGINTGELF
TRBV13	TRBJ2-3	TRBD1	ASSLGDRPLDTQY
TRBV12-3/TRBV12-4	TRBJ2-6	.	ARLGPGANVLT
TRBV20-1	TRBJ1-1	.	SARDNFHHLNTEAF
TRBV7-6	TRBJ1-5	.	ASSFDGQPQH
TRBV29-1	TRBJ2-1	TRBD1	SVEDAGQGYEQF
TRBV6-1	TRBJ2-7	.	ASSASLAGRSEQY
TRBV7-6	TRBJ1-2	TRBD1	ASRPLGQGANYGYT
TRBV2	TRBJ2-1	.	ASTKTPNEQF
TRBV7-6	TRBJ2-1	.	ASSLGWGVSFNEQF
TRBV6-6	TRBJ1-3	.	ASSYTGTFTGNTIY
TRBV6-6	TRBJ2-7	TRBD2	ASTNLGLAGGLVPHEQY
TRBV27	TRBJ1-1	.	ASSSLPTDGGEVAF
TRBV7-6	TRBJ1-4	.	ASSLMGANEKLF
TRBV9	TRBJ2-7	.	ASSLQTGEGREQY
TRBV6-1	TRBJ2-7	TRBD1	ASSPGQAFYEQY
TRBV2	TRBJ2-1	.	ASVGVELERF
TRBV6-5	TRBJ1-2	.	ASREGRFYT
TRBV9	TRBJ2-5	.	ASSPRDVTAALGETQY
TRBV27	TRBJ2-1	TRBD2	ASSLSASGGAWNEQF
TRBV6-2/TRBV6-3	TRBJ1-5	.	ASSYKSLQH
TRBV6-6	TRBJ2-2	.	ASLVPGIHPGELF
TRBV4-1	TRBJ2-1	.	ASSHRGSEQF
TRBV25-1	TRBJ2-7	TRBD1	ASSESGTGDSYEQY
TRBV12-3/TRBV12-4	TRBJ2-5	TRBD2	ASSLKAGAQETQY
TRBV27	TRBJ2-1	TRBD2	ASSWTSPSSYNEQF
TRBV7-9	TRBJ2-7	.	ASSSKQGYEQY
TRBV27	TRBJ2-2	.	ASSLYRLTGELF
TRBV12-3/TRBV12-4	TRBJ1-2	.	ASSSGTPTNYGYT
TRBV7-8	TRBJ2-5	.	ASSSSGQRETQY
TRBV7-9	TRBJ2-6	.	ASSLVTGRANVLT
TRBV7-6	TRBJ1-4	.	ASSSPGAWEKLF
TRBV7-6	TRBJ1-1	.	ASSLGFEGRTEAF